This T cell receptor beta chain was sequenced in a study of technical replicates of blood from a few donors (TCRdb year 2017). The library came from the immunoSEQ multiplex PCR assay. The table comes from immuneACCESS by way of TCRdb, which keeps in-frame sequences with V and J called. Part of the clones is missing from these tables; in studies checked, under half for an unresolved V gene and the rest for unknown reasons. This sample lists about 70,000 clones; roughly 92% were detected once. The ten largest account for 0.41% of the sample. A note on this clone: Its antigen remains unidentified. The record has no base qualities; no much larger clone is one base away.

Trimming at the junction amounts to 4 bases on V and 5 bases on J, and the germline ends lie 12 bases apart. From its cysteine to its phenylalanine, the CDR3 spans 12 amino acids. The sequence is cut down to CDR3 DNA, 36 bases in frame from base 1. The germline V gene sets CDR1 to SQVTM and CDR2 to ANQGSEA. This TCR came from a human donor in good health. This receptor chain uses TRBV29-1 and TRBJ2-7, and possibly TRBD1, on 5 matching bases. Sequences were obtained from T cells isolated from PBMCs. The CDR3: CSVGKGINEQYF. The DNA is as follows: TGCAGCGTTGGTAAGGGGATAAACGAGCAGTACTTC.